The text below deals with one T cell receptor (beta chain). The antigen it recognizes is unknown. The sample holds no much larger clone one base away, and base qualities are not on file. The study was a case-control design nested within a healthcare worker cohort in London, UK, with weekly nasopharyngeal swab PCR tests and blood sampling. Healthcare workers were recruited between 23 and 31 March 2020, during the week of the UK lockdown, and were followed weekly for up to about 16 weeks. The source of the sample is a study of early T cells in non-severe SARS-CoV-2 infection (dated by TCRdb to the early 2020s). About the study as a whole: Because TCR sequencing was done on bulk RNA from unsorted whole blood, the alpha and beta chains could not be paired. Summary of the overall study and its limitations: Matching against VDJdb was skewed toward anti-spike CD8 responses, likely underestimated virus-specific expansions, and missed private and CD4 specificities.

From the cysteine through the phenylalanine, the CDR3 covers 13 amino acids. The CDR3 DNA has 39 bases and is translated from base 1. In the germline V gene, CDR1 corresponds to SGHTA and CDR2 to FQGNSA. The junction shows trimming of 2 bases on V and 6 bases on J, plus 11 bases between the germline ends. Library preparation used 5' RACE. The data were produced on a NextSeq 500. In the TCR library protocol, unique molecular identifiers were attached to individual cDNA molecules to correct for PCR bias and sequencing error. TCR alpha and beta chains were both sequenced, and the abundances of alpha and beta sequences in each sample were closely correlated with each other. The authors' pipeline ran thus. Decombinator V4 was used to annotate the V gene, J gene and CDR3 of the TCR sequences. Expanded TCRs were defined as changing significantly between any two time points under a Poisson model with p below 0.0001. TCR abundances were normalised to the total number of TCRs sequenced per sample and expressed as counts per million. MAIT TCRs were defined by TRAV1-2 paired with TRAJ12, TRAJ20 or TRAJ33, and iNKT TCRs by TRAV10 paired with TRAJ18. VDJdb, accessed 1 November 2021, was searched for CMV, EBV and SARS-CoV-2 annotated TCRs, excluding TCRs annotated for multiple antigens. TCRdb redid the processing of the public reads, applying fastp at Q25 and MiXCR, and retained in-frame beta chains. Rows are combined by CDR3 protein, so each entry shows the most common genes and DNA. What appears here as the V and J calls and clone size reflects TCRdb's work, not the paper's. The sample includes roughly 100,000 distinct CDR3 sequences, with about an eighth observed a single time. Roughly 6.3% of the sample is taken by the ten largest.

The chain employs TRBV7-2 and TRBJ2-7, with no confident D gene call. Material: whole blood. The sequence was collected from an adult who was a healthcare worker with PCR-confirmed SARS-CoV-2 infection or an uninfected control (not recorded which). The CDR3 reads as follows: CASSLPTAFEQYF. The DNA sequence reads TGTGCCAGCAGCTTACCAACGGCCTTCGAGCAGTACTTC.